This TCR beta chain appears in the sequencing data of a study of blood T cell repertoires in COVID-19. In the study overall: There were acute and convalescent COVID-19 samples, and they came from the United States, Italy and Spain. Sources were T cells, B-cell-depleted T cells, or PBMCs; the material itself was cDNA or gDNA.

The Seattle patients joined while their infection was active and were tracked longitudinally afterward. CDR3 length equals 13 residues. V gave up 6 bases and J gave up 5 bases; unmatched junction bases: 1. CDR1 and CDR2 from the germline V gene are SNHLY and FYNNEI. Authors' processing steps: Amplification of reference gene primers was used by the study to estimate nucleated cell counts. Using immunoSEQ multiplex PCR, the repertoire was profiled, and TCRdb retains in-frame clones only, with some absent. V, J and clone size derive from that table, while D and trimming were established from the DNA sequence. This table holds over 200,000 clones, about 90% found once. This clone has only a few counts.

The rearrangement uses TRBV2 and TRBJ2-2, with 9 bases aligning to TRBD1. This receptor was identified in a man aged 25-45 years with COVID-19, enrolled during active disease. The sequenced material came from peripheral blood. CDR3 DNA sequence: TGTGCCAGCAGCGGGACAGGGACCGGGGAGCTGTTTTTT. It translates to CASSGTGTGELFF.